A single sample is the source of the 17 T cell receptor beta chains below, sequenced in a study of blood T cell repertoires in COVID-19. Profiling relied on immunoSEQ multiplex PCR, and the TCRdb table lists in-frame clones only, not all of them. The data hold around 25,000 clones, with 83% observed a single time. The sequenced sample consisted of peripheral blood. The receptors come from a man between 70 and 80 years old with active COVID-19.

The J gene is TRBJ2-6, the V gene TRBV6-6, with no clear D. This CDR3 has 15 residues. Germline-derived CDR1 and CDR2 are MNHNY and SVGAGI (reference sequence). V was cut by 0 bases and J by 0 bases, with 3 bases left in between. CDR3 coding DNA: TGTGCCAGCAGTTACTCTAGCTCTGGGGCCAACGTCCTGACTTTC. It specifies CASSYSSSGANVLTF.

The V call is TRBV4-2, the J call TRBJ2-1; TRBD2 matches 7 bases. The CDR3 consists of 16 residues. Germline CDR1 is LGHNA and CDR2 is YNFKEQ. Trimming cost V 1 base and J 9 bases; bases outside gene matches: 12. CDR3 loop: CASSQVGGRMSGEQFF. The CDR3 DNA reads TGTGCCAGCAGCCAAGTGGGCGGGAGAATGTCCGGTGAGCAGTTCTTC.

The rearrangement links TRBV7-2 to TRBJ1-1, with D possibly being TRBD1 (5 bases). Trimming pared 5 bases from V and 3 bases from J, leaving 13 bases between. Germline lookup yields CDR1 SGHTA and CDR2 FQGNSA. This CDR3 spans 14 amino acids. The CDR3: CASSRDRGDTEAFF. In DNA form, the CDR3 reads TGTGCCAGCAGCCGGGACCGGGGGGACACTGAAGCTTTCTTT.

This clone was seen a few times. This sequence joins TRBV7-3 and TRBJ2-7; TRBD2 is a possible D gene (6 bases). The CDR3 runs to 14 residues. Between the trimmed V and J ends, which lost 2 bases and 0 bases, there was a span of 8 bases. Germline CDR1 and CDR2: SGHTA and FQGTGA. The CDR3 DNA reads TGTGCCAGCAGCTTAGGCGGGGACTCCTACGAGCAGTACTTC. It is translated as CASSLGGDSYEQYF.

The chain uses TRBV7-6 and TRBJ1-1, with a possible D match to TRBD1 (6 bases). The ends were cut back, 5 bases at V and 1 base at J, with 8 bases in the middle. The CDR3 is 13 amino acids. Germline lookup yields CDR1 SGHVS and CDR2 FNYEAQ. The CDR3 DNA reads as TGTGCCAGCAGCCAGACAGGGAACACTGAAGCTTTCTTT. This sequence encodes CASSQTGNTEAFF. Variable domain in full (rest from reference TRBV7-6 and TRBJ1-1): GAGVSQSPRYKVTKRGQDVALRCDPISGHVSLYWYRQALGQGPEFLTYFNYEAQQDKSGLPNDRFSAERPEGSISTLTIQRTEQRDSAMYRCASSQTGNTEAFFGQGTRLTVV.

The chain links TRBV6-5 to TRBJ2-7; D perhaps matches TRBD1 (6 bases). The CDR3 runs 14 residues. V was cut by 5 bases and J by 2 bases, with 13 bases left in between. Germline CDR1 reads MNHEY; CDR2 reads SVGAGI. DNA for the CDR3: TGTGCCAGCAGTAGCCGGGACATAGCCTACGAGCAGTACTTC. Translating gives CASSSRDIAYEQYF.

V usage is TRBV18 and J usage is TRBJ1-5, with D possibly being TRBD1 (5 bases). Germline V gene sequence: CDR1 KGHSH, CDR2 LQKENI. The CDR3 spans 17 residues. V dropped 3 bases and J dropped 10 bases, with 25 bases sitting between them. CDR3 nucleotides: TGTGCCAGCTCACCCGCCCTAGGGGCCAGTACTCTAATCCCCCAGCATTTT. Amino acid sequence: CASSPALGASTLIPQHF.

The chain employs TRBV10-3 and TRBJ2-5; D unclear. The CDR3 sequence is 13 residues long. CDR1 ENHRY and CDR2 SYGVKD come from the germline V gene. V lost 3 bases, J lost 5 bases, and 10 bases lay in between. CDR3 coding DNA: TGTGCCATCAGTGAAGTGGGCTGGGAGACCCAGTACTTC. Residues: CAISEVGWETQYF.

The CDR3 loop is CAISESGAAGNTIYF. The CDR3 DNA sequence: TGTGCCATCAGTGAGTCTGGGGCTGCTGGAAACACCATATATTTT. The rearrangement joins TRBV10-3 to TRBJ1-3; maybe TRBD1 (5 bases). With 0 bases removed from V and 2 bases from J, the gap between germline ends came to 8 bases. The CDR3 extends over 15 amino acids. Germline CDR1 reads ENHRY; CDR2 reads SYGVKD.

The CDR3: CASSQGRGEGGAFF. CDR3 sequence (DNA): TGTGCCAGCAGCCAAGGCCGCGGAGAGGGTGGAGCTTTCTTT. The chain uses TRBV14 and TRBJ1-1; no firm D call. The germline V and J ends were trimmed by 1 base and 10 bases, with 16 bases remaining between them. CDR1 is SGHDN and CDR2 is FVKESK in the germline V gene. The CDR3 is 14 residues long. Looking up the rest from reference TRBV14 and TRBJ1-1 gives the full variable domain: EAGVTQFPSHSVIEKGQTVTLRCDPISGHDNLYWYRRVMGKEIKFLLHFVKESKQDESGMPNNRFLAERTGGTYSTLKVQPAELEDSGVYFCASSQGRGEGGAFFGQGTRLTVV.

V usage is TRBV7-8 and J usage is TRBJ2-6; weak D call: TRBD1 (5 bases). Deletions cut 5 bases from V and 1 base from J, with 12 bases between. The CDR3 has 16 amino acids. Germline assignment: CDR1 SGHVS and CDR2 FQNEAQ. The CDR3 protein is CASSQPRVSGANVLTF. The CDR3 DNA reads TGTGCCAGCAGCCAGCCCAGGGTATCTGGGGCCAACGTCCTGACTTTC.

The chain carries TRBV7-9 and TRBJ1-1, with 8 bases that match TRBD1. The germline CDR1 and CDR2 sequences are SEHNR and FQNEAQ (reference sequence). V lost 2 bases, J lost 3 bases, and 2 bases stayed unmatched. This CDR3 is 14 amino acids long. CDR3 loop: CASSLQGADTEAFF. The CDR3 DNA reads TGTGCCAGCAGCTTACAGGGGGCTGACACTGAAGCTTTCTTT.

V is TRBV9 and J is TRBJ2-5; D unresolved. V was shortened by 0 bases and J by 5 bases, with 23 bases between the two germline ends. The CDR3 is made up of 18 amino acids. Per the germline V gene, CDR1 is SGDLS and CDR2 is YYNGEE. The CDR3 sequence is CASSVVQIRVIFGETQYF. In DNA form, the CDR3 reads TGTGCCAGCAGCGTAGTCCAAATCCGGGTTATATTCGGTGAGACCCAGTACTTC. Variable domain in full (rest from reference TRBV9 and TRBJ2-5): DSGVTQTPKHLITATGQRVTLRCSPRSGDLSVYWYQQSLDQGLQFLIQYYNGEERAKGNILERFSAQQFPDLHSELNLSSLELGDSALYFCASSVVQIRVIFGETQYFGPGTRLLVL.

The rearrangement uses TRBV9 and TRBJ2-1; TRBD2 matches 10 bases. This CDR3 is built from 16 residues. Germline CDR1 reads SGDLS; CDR2 reads YYNGEE. The V segment lost 0 bases and the J segment 2 bases; nucleotides outside the gene matches: 2. CDR3 DNA: TGTGCCAGCAGCGTAGGGACTAGCGGAGCCTACAATGAGCAGTTCTTC. Its protein product is CASSVGTSGAYNEQFF.

This CDR3 reads CSGRDPSSYEQYF. The CDR3, as DNA: TGCAGCGGACGGGATCCCAGCTCCTACGAGCAGTACTTC. This chain links TRBV29-1 with TRBJ2-7, with D perhaps TRBD2 (5 bases). Trimming shortened V by 7 bases and J by 0 bases, and 13 bases separated the two germline ends. Germline CDR1 SQVTM, CDR2 ANQGSEA. The CDR3 sequence is 13 residues long.

The chain employs TRBV10-1 and TRBJ2-1; D not resolved. The CDR3 covers 13 residues. The ends were cut back, 3 bases at V and 2 bases at J, with 5 bases in the middle. Germline V gene lookup returns CDR1 WNHNN and CDR2 SYGVQD (reference sequence). CDR3 region: CASSDRAYNEQFF. The CDR3 DNA is TGCGCCAGCAGTGACCGAGCCTACAATGAGCAGTTCTTC.

This chain links TRBV5-4 with TRBJ2-4, with 7 positions matching TRBD1. The CDR3 spans 16 residues. The J segment lost 9 bases and the V segment lost 4 bases, leaving 16 bases of the junction unmatched. Germline lookup yields CDR1 SGHNT and CDR2 YYREEE (reference sequence). The DNA for the CDR3 is TGTGCCAGCAGCCCACCGGGGCAGGGGGATGTAGTCATTCAGTACTTC. Translated, it gives CASSPPGQGDVVIQYF.